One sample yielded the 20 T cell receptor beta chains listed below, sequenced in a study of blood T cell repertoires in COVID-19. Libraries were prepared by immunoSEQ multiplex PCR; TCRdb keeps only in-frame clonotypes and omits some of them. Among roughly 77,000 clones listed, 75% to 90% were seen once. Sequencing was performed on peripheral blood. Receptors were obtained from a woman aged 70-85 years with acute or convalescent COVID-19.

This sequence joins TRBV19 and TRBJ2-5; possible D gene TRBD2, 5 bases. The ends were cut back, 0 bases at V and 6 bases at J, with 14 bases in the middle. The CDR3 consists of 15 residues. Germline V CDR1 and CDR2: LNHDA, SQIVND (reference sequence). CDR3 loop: CASSIDVGGRKTQYF. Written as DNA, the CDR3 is TGTGCCAGTAGTATAGATGTTGGAGGAAGAAAGACCCAGTACTTC.

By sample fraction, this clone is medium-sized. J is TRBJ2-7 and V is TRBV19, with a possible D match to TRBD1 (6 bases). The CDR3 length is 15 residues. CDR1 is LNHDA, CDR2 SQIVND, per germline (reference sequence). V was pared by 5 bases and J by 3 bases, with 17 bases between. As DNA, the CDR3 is TGTGCCAGTAGTGTCACGTCGGGACAAATCTACGAGCAGTACTTC. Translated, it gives CASSVTSGQIYEQYF.

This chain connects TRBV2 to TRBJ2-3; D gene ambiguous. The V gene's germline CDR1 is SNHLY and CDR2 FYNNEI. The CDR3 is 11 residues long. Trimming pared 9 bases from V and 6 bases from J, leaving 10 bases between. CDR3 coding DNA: TGTGCCAGTCGCTTCGCGGATACGCAGTATTTT. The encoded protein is CASRFADTQYF.

CDR3 sequence: CASSSRSGMLGTDTQYF. The DNA for the CDR3 is TGTGCCAGCAGCTCTCGATCAGGGATGTTGGGCACAGATACGCAGTATTTT. The chain combines TRBV11-3 with TRBJ2-3; the D gene is possibly TRBD1 (5 bases). The CDR3 length is 17 residues. CDR1 is SGHNT and CDR2 is YENEEA in the germline V gene. Between the trimmed V and J ends, which lost 4 bases and 1 base, there was a span of 18 bases.

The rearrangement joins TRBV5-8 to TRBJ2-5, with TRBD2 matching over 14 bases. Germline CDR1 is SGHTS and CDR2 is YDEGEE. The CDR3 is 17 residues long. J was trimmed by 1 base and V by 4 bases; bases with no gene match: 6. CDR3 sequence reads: CASSPGLAGGLQETQYF. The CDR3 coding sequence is TGTGCCAGCAGCCCTGGACTAGCGGGGGGACTCCAAGAGACCCAGTACTTC.

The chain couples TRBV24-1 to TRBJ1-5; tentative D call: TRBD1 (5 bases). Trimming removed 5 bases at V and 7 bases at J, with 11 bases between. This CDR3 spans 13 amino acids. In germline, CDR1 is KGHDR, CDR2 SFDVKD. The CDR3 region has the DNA TGTGCCACCAGTGGGAGGGGAGGCCAGCCCCAGCATTTT. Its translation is CATSGRGGQPQHF.

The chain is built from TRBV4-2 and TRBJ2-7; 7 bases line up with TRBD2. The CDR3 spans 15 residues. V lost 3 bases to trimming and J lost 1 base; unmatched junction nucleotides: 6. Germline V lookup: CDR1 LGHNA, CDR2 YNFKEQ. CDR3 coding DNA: TGTGCCAGCAGCCAGTGGGGGGGGAGGTCCTACGAGCAGTACTTC. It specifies CASSQWGGRSYEQYF.

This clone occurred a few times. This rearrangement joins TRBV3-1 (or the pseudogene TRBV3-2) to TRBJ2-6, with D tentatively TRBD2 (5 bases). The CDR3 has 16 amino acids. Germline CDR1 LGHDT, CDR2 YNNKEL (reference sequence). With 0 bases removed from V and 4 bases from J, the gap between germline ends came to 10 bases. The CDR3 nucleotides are TGTGCCAGCAGCCAAGAGACGGGGTCGGGGGCCAACGTCCTGACTTTC. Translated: CASSQETGSGANVLTF.

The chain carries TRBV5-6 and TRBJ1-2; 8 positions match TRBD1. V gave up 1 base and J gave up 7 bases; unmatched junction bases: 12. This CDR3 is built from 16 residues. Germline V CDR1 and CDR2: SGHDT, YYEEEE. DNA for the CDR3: TGTGCCAGCAGCTTGATGGGGCAGGGGGCGCAGGGTGGCTACACCTTC. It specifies CASSLMGQGAQGGYTF.

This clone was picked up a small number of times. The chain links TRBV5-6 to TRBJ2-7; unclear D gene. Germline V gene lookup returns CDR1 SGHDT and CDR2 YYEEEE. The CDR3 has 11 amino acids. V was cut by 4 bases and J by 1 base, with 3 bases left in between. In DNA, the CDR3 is TGTGCCAGCAGCCATTCCTACGAGCAGTACTTC. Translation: CASSHSYEQYF.

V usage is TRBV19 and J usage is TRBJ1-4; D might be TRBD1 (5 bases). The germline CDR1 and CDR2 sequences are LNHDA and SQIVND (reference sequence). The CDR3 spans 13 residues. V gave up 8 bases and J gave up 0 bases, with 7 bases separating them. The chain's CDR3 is CASRGATNEKLFF. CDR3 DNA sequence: TGTGCCAGTCGGGGGGCAACTAATGAAAAACTGTTTTTT.

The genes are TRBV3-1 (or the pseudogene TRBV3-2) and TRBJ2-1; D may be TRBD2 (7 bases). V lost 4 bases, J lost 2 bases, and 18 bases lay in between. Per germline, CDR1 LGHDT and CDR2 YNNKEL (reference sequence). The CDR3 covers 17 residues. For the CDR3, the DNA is TGTGCCAGCAGCCCTAGGGAGCGGGGACAAGCCTACAATGAGCAGTTCTTC. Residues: CASSPRERGQAYNEQFF.

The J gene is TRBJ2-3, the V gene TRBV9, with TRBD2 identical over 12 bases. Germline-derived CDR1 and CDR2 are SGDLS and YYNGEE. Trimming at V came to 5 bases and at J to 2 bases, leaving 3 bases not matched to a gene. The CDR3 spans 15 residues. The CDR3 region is CASSRLAGDTDTQYF. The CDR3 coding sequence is TGTGCCAGCAGTCGACTAGCGGGGGACACAGATACGCAGTATTTT.

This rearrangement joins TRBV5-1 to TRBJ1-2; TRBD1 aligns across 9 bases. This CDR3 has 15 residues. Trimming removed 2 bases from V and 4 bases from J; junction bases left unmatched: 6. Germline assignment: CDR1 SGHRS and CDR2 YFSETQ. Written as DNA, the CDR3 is TGCGCCAGCAGCTTACAGGGGGCAAAGTCCTATGGCTACACCTTC. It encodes CASSLQGAKSYGYTF.

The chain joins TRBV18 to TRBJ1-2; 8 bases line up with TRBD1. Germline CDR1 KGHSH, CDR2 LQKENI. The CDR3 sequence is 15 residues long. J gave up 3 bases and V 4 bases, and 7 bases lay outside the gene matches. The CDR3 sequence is CASSLQDRVDYGYTF. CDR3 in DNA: TGTGCCAGCTCACTACAGGACAGGGTAGACTATGGCTACACCTTC.

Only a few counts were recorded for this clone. The CDR3 loop is CASSLERRGYNEQFF. The CDR3 DNA reads TGTGCCAGCAGCTTAGAACGACGCGGGTACAATGAGCAGTTCTTC. The chain couples TRBV11-1 to TRBJ2-1; D possibly corresponds to TRBD2 (5 bases). The germline gives CDR1 SGHAT, CDR2 FQDESV (reference sequence). This CDR3 is built from 15 residues. Trimming left V 1 base short and J 4 bases short, with 11 bases between.

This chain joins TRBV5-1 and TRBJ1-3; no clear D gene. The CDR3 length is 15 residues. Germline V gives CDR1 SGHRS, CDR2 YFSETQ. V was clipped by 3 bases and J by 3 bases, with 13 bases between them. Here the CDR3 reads CASSSSGHLGNTIYF. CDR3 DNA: TGCGCCAGCAGCTCGTCGGGTCACCTTGGAAACACCATATATTTT.

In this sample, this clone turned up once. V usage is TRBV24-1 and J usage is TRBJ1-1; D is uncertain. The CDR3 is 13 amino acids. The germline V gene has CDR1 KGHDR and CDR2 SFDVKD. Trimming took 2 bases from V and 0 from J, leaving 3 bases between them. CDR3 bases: TGTGCCACCAGTGATTATATGAACACTGAAGCTTTCTTT. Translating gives CATSDYMNTEAFF.

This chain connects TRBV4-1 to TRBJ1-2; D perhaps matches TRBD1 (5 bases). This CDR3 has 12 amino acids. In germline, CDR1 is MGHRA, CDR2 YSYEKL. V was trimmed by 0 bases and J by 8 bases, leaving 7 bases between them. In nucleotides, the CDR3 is TGCGCCAGCAGCCAAGATCGGGGGGGCTACACCTTC. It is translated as CASSQDRGGYTF.

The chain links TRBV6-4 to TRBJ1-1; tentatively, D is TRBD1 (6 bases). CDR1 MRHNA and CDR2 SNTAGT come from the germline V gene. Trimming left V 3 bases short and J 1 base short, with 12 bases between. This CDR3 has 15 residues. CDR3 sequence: CASSERATGNTEAFF. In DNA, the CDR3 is TGTGCCAGCAGTGAGAGGGCGACAGGGAACACTGAAGCTTTCTTT.